These 5 T cell receptor beta chains originate from one sample sequenced in a study of identical twins (TCRdb year 2016). Receptors were amplified or captured by 5' RACE. Sequencing relied on an Illumina HiSeq 2000. TCRdb reran the public reads through fastp at Q25 and MiXCR, keeping productive beta chains. Identical CDR3 protein sequences are pooled into one entry, listed with their most common genes and DNA. This sample is represented by about 1.7 million distinct CDR3 sequences; around 29% of them were singletons. Less than 0.35% of the sample goes to the ten largest clones. The material sequenced was cord blood. These receptors were collected from a newborn girl in good health.

This clonotype was found a few times. The chain links TRBV5-4 to TRBJ2-1, with TRBD2 matching 9 bases. The germline V gene encodes CDR1 SGHNT and CDR2 YYREEE (reference sequence). The CDR3 is 13 amino acids. Trimming took 1 base from V and 8 from J; bases not matched to a gene: 1. The DNA for the CDR3 is TGTGCCAGCAGCTTGATAGCGGGAGATGAGCAGTTCTTC. It specifies CASSLIAGDEQFF.

This rearrangement joins TRBV5-5 to TRBJ1-2, with TRBD1 as a possible D gene (6 bases). CDR1 and CDR2 (germline): SGHKS, YYEKEE (reference sequence). The CDR3 has 13 amino acids. V was pared by 2 bases and J by 7 bases, with 12 bases between. CDR3 DNA: TGTGCCAGCAGCTTCAAACAGGGAGGTGGCTACACCTTC. As protein: CASSFKQGGGYTF. Filled out from reference TRBV5-5 and TRBJ1-2, the complete variable domain reads DAGVTQSPTHLIKTRGQQVTLRCSPISGHKSVSWYQQVLGQGPQFIFQYYEKEERGRGNFPDRFSARQFPNYSSELNVNALLLGDSALYLCASSFKQGGGYTFGSGTRLTVV.

The chain links TRBV6-5 to TRBJ2-1; 8 bases are shared with TRBD2. V shed 0 bases, J shed 7 bases, and the junction held 14 bases outside the gene matches. Germline lookup yields CDR1 MNHEY and CDR2 SVGAGI. The CDR3 totals 18 residues. Here the CDR3 reads CASSYSFRRAGVRNEQFF. The DNA for the CDR3 is TGTGCCAGCAGTTACTCGTTCCGTAGAGCGGGAGTAAGAAATGAGCAGTTCTTC.

A few counts support this clonotype. V and J are TRBV5-5 and TRBJ1-5; 7 bases match TRBD1. This CDR3 region has 15 residues. V lost 5 bases and J lost 4; bases outside the gene matches: 9. Germline CDR1 is SGHKS and CDR2 is YYEKEE (reference sequence). CDR3 sequence: CASRTGIGRNQPQHF. Written as DNA, the CDR3 is TGTGCCAGCAGGACAGGGATCGGCCGAAATCAGCCCCAGCATTTT.

This rearrangement joins TRBV12-3 or TRBV12-4 to TRBJ2-1, with D maybe TRBD2 (7 bases). The V gene lost 3 bases and the J gene lost 15 bases, with 18 bases spanning the gap. CDR3 size: 13 residues. CDR3 nucleotide sequence: TGTGCCAGCAGTTTTTTTTCGAAGGGGGGGCCGTTCTTC. The encoded protein is CASSFFSKGGPFF.